One and the same sample provided the 17 T cell receptor beta chains below, sequenced in a study of Ad26.COV2.S vaccination and SARS-CoV-2 variants. Using immunoSEQ multiplex PCR, the repertoire was profiled, and TCRdb retains in-frame clones only, with some absent. There are a few hundred thousand clones in the sample; approximately 88% occur only once, and roughly 4% lies in the top ten. Documented treatment: about 20 received Ad26.COV2.S at low or high dose, single or two shots; roughly five received placebo; per-sample allocation not given. The investigators took samples on day 63 after the first vaccine or placebo injection. Sample: peripheral blood, taken in a trial of Ad26.COV2.S vaccine versus placebo. These receptors all come from a person between 18 and 60 years old who received the Ad26.COV2.S COVID-19 vaccine or a placebo.

The chain combines TRBV6-2 or TRBV6-3 with TRBJ2-2; tentative D call: TRBD2 (6 bases). Trimming left V 4 bases short and J 7 bases short, with 22 bases between. Germline V lookup: CDR1 MNHEY, CDR2 SVGEGT. The CDR3 has 17 residues. The CDR3 protein is CASSSSPLAVGFGELFF. The CDR3 nucleotides read TGTGCCAGCAGTTCCTCCCCTTTAGCGGTGGGGTTCGGGGAGCTGTTTTTT.

The chain couples TRBV7-2 to TRBJ2-5; D might be TRBD1 (5 bases). The CDR3 runs 15 residues. Trimming shortened V by 3 bases and J by 5 bases, and 16 bases separated the two germline ends. Germline lookup yields CDR1 SGHTA and CDR2 FQGNSA. This CDR3 reads CASSFPRRGPETQYF. The CDR3, as DNA: TGTGCCAGCAGCTTCCCTCGAAGGGGCCCGGAGACCCAGTACTTC.

This clone was counted a single time. This chain links TRBV6-1 with TRBJ2-7; no clear D. V lost 7 bases and J 3 bases, leaving 10 bases between the germline ends. From germline, CDR1 is MNHNS and CDR2 SASEGT. CDR3 length equals 12 residues. The DNA for the CDR3 is TGTGCCAGCACGAACGTTAACTACGAGCAGTACTTC. This codes for CASTNVNYEQYF.

The V call is TRBV15, the J call TRBJ2-3; 13 bases match TRBD2. Germline V gives CDR1 LNHNV, CDR2 YYDKDF (reference sequence). After removal of 0 bases from V and 0 bases from J, the junction contained 3 bases not matched to a gene. The CDR3 runs 18 residues. CDR3 residues: CATSRETSGGRSTDTQYF. In nucleotides, the CDR3 is TGTGCCACCAGCAGAGAGACTAGCGGGGGGCGTAGCACAGATACGCAGTATTTT.

The V call is TRBV7-3, the J call TRBJ1-1; D possibly corresponds to TRBD1 (5 bases). The V end was cut by 2 bases, the J end by 1 base, with 14 bases between. This CDR3 region has 16 residues. CDR1 is SGHTA and CDR2 is FQGTGA in the germline V gene. The CDR3 sequence is CASSLRGRYENTEAFF. CDR3 nucleotides: TGTGCCAGCAGCTTACGGGGCCGATATGAGAACACTGAAGCTTTCTTT.

The rearrangement joins TRBV10-3 to TRBJ2-7, with TRBD1 as a possible D gene (5 bases). The CDR3 length is 13 residues. Germline V lookup: CDR1 ENHRY, CDR2 SYGVKD. Trimming removed 6 bases from V and 2 bases from J, with 11 bases in between. CDR3 in amino acids: CAIREGRAYEQYF. The CDR3 nucleotides are TGTGCCATCAGAGAAGGCAGGGCCTACGAGCAGTACTTC.

This clone was recorded only once. This chain links TRBV6-6 with TRBJ2-1, with a weak D call TRBD1 (5 bases). Germline-derived CDR1 and CDR2 are MNHNY and SVGAGI (reference sequence). Trimming removed 2 bases at V and 4 bases at J, with 9 bases between. The length of the CDR3 is 14 residues. The CDR3 sequence is CASSYIDRYNEQFF. CDR3 in DNA: TGTGCCAGCAGTTACATAGACAGATACAATGAGCAGTTCTTC.

V usage is TRBV6-5 and J usage is TRBJ2-7; 10 positions agree with TRBD2. V trimming: 4 bases; J trimming: 0 bases; junction bases outside the gene matches: 3. CDR1 MNHEY and CDR2 SVGAGI come from the germline V gene. The CDR3 has 15 residues. Written as DNA, the CDR3 is TGTGCCAGCAGTTCACTAGCGGGGACCTCCTACGAGCAGTACTTC. It yields the protein CASSSLAGTSYEQYF.

The chain uses TRBV14 and TRBJ1-1; D unclear. Germline V lookup: CDR1 SGHDN, CDR2 FVKESK. V was shortened by 0 bases and J by 0 bases, with 14 bases between the two germline ends. This CDR3 region has 17 residues. This CDR3 is CASSQDAVKSMNTEAFF. The CDR3 DNA sequence: TGTGCCAGCAGCCAAGATGCTGTGAAGTCCATGAACACTGAAGCTTTCTTT.

V gene TRBV13 combines with J gene TRBJ1-2, with TRBD1 identical over 9 bases. V was pared by 0 bases and J by 4 bases, with 12 bases of the junction left unmatched. The CDR3 extends over 18 amino acids. The germline V gene encodes CDR1 PRHDT and CDR2 FYEKMQ (reference sequence). For the CDR3, the DNA is TGTGCCAGCAGCTTAGGACGGCTACAGGGGGCCCAGAGCTATGGCTACACCTTC. Translation gives CASSLGRLQGAQSYGYTF.

The V and J genes are TRBV7-3 and TRBJ2-3; D remains unclear. V lost 0 bases to trimming and J lost 2 bases, with 9 bases between them. The CDR3 runs 15 residues. Germline values: CDR1 SGHTA, CDR2 FQGTGA. The CDR3 bases are TGTGCCAGCAGCTTAACCGTAGGGCCCACAGATACGCAGTATTTT. Its translation is CASSLTVGPTDTQYF. Drawing the rest from reference TRBV7-3 and TRBJ2-3, the complete variable domain is GAGVSQTPSNKVTEKGKYVELRCDPISGHTALYWYRQSLGQGPEFLIYFQGTGAADDSGLPNDRFFAVRPEGSVSTLKIQRTERGDSAVYLCASSLTVGPTDTQYFGPGTRLTVL.

The chain employs TRBV29-1 and TRBJ2-3, with D hard to call. Germline-derived CDR1 and CDR2 are SQVTM and ANQGSEA. V dropped 7 bases and J dropped 1 base, with 12 bases sitting between them. CDR3 length equals 13 residues. The CDR3 bases are TGCAGCGCGACATCCCAGGGCACAGATACGCAGTATTTT. This gives the protein CSATSQGTDTQYF.

CDR3 DNA: TGTGCCAGTAGTTTCGGACAGGGCGAGAATTCACCCCTCCACTTT. Translation gives CASSFGQGENSPLHF. V is TRBV19 and J is TRBJ1-6; 8 bases agree with TRBD1. CDR1 is LNHDA and CDR2 is SQIVND in the germline V gene (reference sequence). The ends lost 5 bases at V and 7 bases at J; junction bases unmatched: 7. The CDR3 is 15 residues long.

DNA for the CDR3: TGTGCCAGCTCACCGCAGAGCAGGGGTGGAAACACCATATATTTT. This encodes CASSPQSRGGNTIYF. The V and J genes are TRBV18 and TRBJ1-3, with a weak D call TRBD1 (6 bases). V lost 3 bases and J lost 3, with 12 bases in between. CDR1 KGHSH and CDR2 LQKENI come from the germline V gene. The CDR3 length is 15 residues.

The chain combines TRBV4-1 with TRBJ2-7; 9 bases agree with TRBD1. CDR1 and CDR2 (germline): MGHRA, YSYEKL. Trimming at V came to 4 bases and at J to 5 bases, leaving 6 bases not matched to a gene. This CDR3 comprises 14 residues. The CDR3 is CASSLWTGADEQYF. CDR3 bases: TGCGCCAGCAGCCTCTGGACAGGGGCGGACGAGCAGTACTTC.

The chain has TRBV30 and TRBJ2-5; D is undetermined. Germline values: CDR1 GTSNPN, CDR2 SVGIG (reference sequence). CDR3 length: 13 residues. Trimming removed 0 bases at V and 3 bases at J, with 8 bases between. CDR3 protein: CAWSVFSKETQYF. DNA of the CDR3: TGTGCCTGGAGTGTGTTTTCTAAAGAGACCCAGTACTTC.

The chain employs TRBV4-1 and TRBJ2-5; D is undetermined. The CDR3 consists of 14 residues. In germline, CDR1 is MGHRA, CDR2 YSYEKL. Trimming pared 0 bases from V and 5 bases from J, leaving 10 bases between. The DNA of the CDR3 is TGCGCCAGCAGCCAAGAGGTGGGTTGGGAGACCCAGTACTTC. Its protein product is CASSQEVGWETQYF.